This T cell receptor beta chain was identified during a study of early T cells in non-severe SARS-CoV-2 infection. MiXCR, applied by TCRdb to the 5' RACE reads, yields one record per CDR3 protein. The sample has about 77,000 distinct CDR3 sequences, 12% seen once. This clonotype was found many times. The CDR3 is 12 amino acids. V shed 3 bases and J shed 8 bases, with 11 bases lying between them. Germline V gene lookup returns CDR1 DFQATT and CDR2 SNEGSKA (reference sequence). The TCR was taken from an adult who was a healthcare worker with PCR-confirmed SARS-CoV-2 infection or an uninfected control (not recorded which). The donor label of this sample is uncertain. Source: whole blood, taken at baseline. This chain uses TRBV20-1 with TRBJ1-3; D is uncertain. The CDR3 protein is CSASKAVDTIYF. CDR3 in DNA: TGCAGTGCTAGTAAGGCAGTAGACACCATATATTTT.